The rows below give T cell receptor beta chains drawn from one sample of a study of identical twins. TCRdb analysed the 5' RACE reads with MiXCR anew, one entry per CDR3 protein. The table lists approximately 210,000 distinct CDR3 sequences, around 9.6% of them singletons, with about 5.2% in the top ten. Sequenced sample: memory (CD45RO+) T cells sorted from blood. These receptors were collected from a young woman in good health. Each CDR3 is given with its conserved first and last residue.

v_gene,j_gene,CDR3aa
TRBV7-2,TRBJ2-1,CASSLGAGEDEQFF
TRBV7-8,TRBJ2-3,CASSLMLDTQYF
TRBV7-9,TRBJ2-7,CASSRRGRGPYEQYF
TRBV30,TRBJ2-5,CAGSGGSGSIETQYF
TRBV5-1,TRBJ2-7,CASSAYPAGGYYEQYF
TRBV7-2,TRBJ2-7,CASSSRLAGYEQYF
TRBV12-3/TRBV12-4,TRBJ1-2,CTFRPTYGTGISQEGYTF
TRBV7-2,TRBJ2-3,CASSLANRGSDTQYF
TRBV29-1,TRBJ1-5,CSAQGAMDQPQHF
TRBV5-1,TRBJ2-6,CASSLAGTGANVLTF
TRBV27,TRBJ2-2,CASSPSVAGAGELFF
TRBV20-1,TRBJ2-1,CSASSGLSYNEQFF
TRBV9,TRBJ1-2,CASSVGQMTANYGYTF
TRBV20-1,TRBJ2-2,CSAQKTGELFF
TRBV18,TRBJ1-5,CASSPGNQPQHF
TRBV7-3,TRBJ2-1,CASSPQGTSGGYNEQFF
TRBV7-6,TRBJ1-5,CASSLPAQGKNQPQHF
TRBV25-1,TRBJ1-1,CASSREGYTEAFF
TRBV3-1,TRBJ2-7,CASSQWTGGTYEQYF
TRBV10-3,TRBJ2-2,CAISRTGNTGELFF
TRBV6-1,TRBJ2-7,CASTPIQENYEQYF
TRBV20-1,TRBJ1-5,CSASAYHRGQGSQHF
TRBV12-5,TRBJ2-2,CASGLVIGQATGELFF
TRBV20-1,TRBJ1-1,CSGTGVSIAEAFF
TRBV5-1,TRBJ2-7,CASSAVPYEQYF
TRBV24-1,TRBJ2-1,CATSDLLNEQFF
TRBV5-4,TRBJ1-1,CASSWDGKAFF
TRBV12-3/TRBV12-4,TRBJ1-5,CASSTGRPQHF
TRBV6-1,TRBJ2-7,CASRNTLDRGYEQYF
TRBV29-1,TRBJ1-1,CSASDRDDTEAFF
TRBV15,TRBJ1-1,CATSRSGRSTEAFF
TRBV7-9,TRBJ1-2,CASSFMGDYGYTF
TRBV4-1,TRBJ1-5,CASSQAGTVGNQPQHF
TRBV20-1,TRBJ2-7,CSWGQAQGEQYF
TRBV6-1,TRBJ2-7,CASTVPGRIYEQYF
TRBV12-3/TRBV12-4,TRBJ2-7,CASSTISEQYF
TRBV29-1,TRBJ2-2,CSARRTGELFF
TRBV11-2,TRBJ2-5,CASSRDFQETQYF
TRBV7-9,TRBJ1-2,CASSATTLNYGYTF
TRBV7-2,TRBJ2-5,CASSQGLAGGQETQYF
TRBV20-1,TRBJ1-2,CSARGGGAYGYTF
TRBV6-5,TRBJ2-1,CASSYSAGSYNEQFF
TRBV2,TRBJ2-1,CASAPGLAFSEQFF
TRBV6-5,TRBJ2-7,CASSFNGRSYEQYF
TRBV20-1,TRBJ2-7,CSVGHEQYF